The rows below give T cell receptor beta chains drawn from one sample of a study of technical replicates of blood from a handful of donors. Only in-frame clones appear in the TCRdb table, and some are missing; sequencing was by immunoSEQ multiplex PCR. The profile shows roughly 80,000 clones, around 92% of them singletons. Sequences were obtained from T cells isolated from PBMCs. The receptors stem from a human donor in good health. CDR3s include the opening cysteine and the closing phenylalanine or tryptophan. The D gene is left open where the match is weak. Clone size is given for some rows only: seen once, a few or many times, or a class if the clone is expanded.

d_call j_call clone_size v_call cdr3_length cdr3_nt cdr3_aa
TRBD2 TRBJ2-7 . TRBV7-9 19 TGTGCCAGCAGCTCCACCTGGGGACTAGCGGGAGAACGGTCCTACGAGCAGTACTTC CASSSTWGLAGERSYEQYF
. TRBJ1-2 . TRBV28 14 TGTGCCAGCAGTTTAGGGTCAGGGCATTTCGGCTACACCTTC CASSLGSGHFGYTF
. TRBJ2-1 . TRBV30 16 TGTGCCTGGAGTGTAGGACTACTACCTTCCTACAATGAGCAGTTCTTC CAWSVGLLPSYNEQFF
. TRBJ1-5 . TRBV18 15 TGTGCCAGCTCACCTTGGAGCAGTAGCAATCAGCCCCAGCATTTT CASSPWSSSNQPQHF
TRBD2 TRBJ2-4 . TRBV9 15 TGTGCCAGCAGCGTAGAGGGAGGGGTCAAAAACATTCAGTACTTC CASSVEGGVKNIQYF
TRBD2 TRBJ2-5 . TRBV4-2 14 TGTGCCAGCAGCGATACACTAGCGCCCGAGACCCAGTACTTC CASSDTLAPETQYF
. TRBJ1-1 . TRBV4-3 16 TGCGCCAGCAGCCACATGGATGGCCCGGGGGACACTGAAGCTTTCTTT CASSHMDGPGDTEAFF
. TRBJ1-5 . TRBV5-6 14 TGTGCCAGCAGCTTGTGGGACTGGGATCAGCCCCAGCATTTT CASSLWDWDQPQHF
. TRBJ2-2 . TRBV25-1 14 TGTGCCAGCTACGCTGGGAGTCAAAGCGGGGAGCTGTTTTTT CASYAGSQSGELFF
TRBD2 TRBJ2-3 few TRBV6-1 15 TGTGCCAGCAGACAACTAGCGGGAGTGGGGGATACGCAGTATTTT CASRQLAGVGDTQYF
TRBD1 TRBJ2-7 few TRBV2 20 TGTGCCAGCAGTGAAGCGGTAGGACAGGGGGCGCTTTGGGTATCCTACGAGCAGTACTTC CASSEAVGQGALWVSYEQYF
TRBD2 TRBJ2-7 . TRBV27 14 TGTGCCAGCACAGCGGGGGGGTTGGGTCGCGAGCAGTACTTC CASTAGGLGREQYF
. TRBJ2-1 . TRBV6-5 16 TGTGCCAGCAGTTACTCCCTTCATCCAGGGGTAAATGAGCAGTTCTTC CASSYSLHPGVNEQFF
. TRBJ2-2 . TRBV19 13 TGTGCCAGTAGGCTATCCGGGGCCGGGGAGCTGTTTTTT CASRLSGAGELFF